A selection of T cell receptor beta chains follows, all from one sample in a study of control samples from healthy donors and cancer patients. Some clones are missing from TCRdb's copy, which holds only in-frame ones; the method was immunoSEQ multiplex PCR. The data show around 48,000 clones, with 93% seen just once and around 22% held by the top ten. Sequenced material: PBMCs. The receptors originated from a woman aged 50 to 60 with head and neck cancer. Both conserved end residues are part of each CDR3. The D gene is left open where the match is weak. The size field is filled for only some rows; it gives once, few, many or a size class.

. TRBJ2-1 TRBV20-1 . CSAREGNEQFF TGCAGTGCTAGGGAGGGGAATGAGCAGTTCTTC
. TRBJ1-3 TRBV18 TRBD1 CASSPTGVGGNTIYF TGTGCCAGCTCACCTACAGGGGTAGGTGGAAACACCATATATTTT
. TRBJ2-4 TRBV10-3 . CAISESGGDKGIQYF TGTGCCATCAGTGAGTCGGGAGGGGACAAGGGCATTCAGTACTTC
. TRBJ2-1 TRBV9 . CASSVERFQHNNEQFF TGTGCCAGCAGCGTAGAGCGGTTCCAACATAATAATGAGCAGTTCTTC
. TRBJ2-3 TRBV2 TRBD2 CASTPETLLAGGPDTQYF TGTGCCAGCACCCCGGAAACCTTACTAGCGGGGGGGCCAGATACGCAGTATTTT
. TRBJ2-1 TRBV6-2/TRBV6-3 TRBD2 CASSYPVKRGSSYNEQFF TGTGCCAGCAGTTACCCTGTCAAGCGGGGCAGCTCCTACAATGAGCAGTTCTTC
. TRBJ1-1 TRBV6-5 . CASIKDGNTEAFF TGTGCCAGCATCAAGGACGGGAACACTGAAGCTTTCTTT
. TRBJ1-1 TRBV30 . CAWQGRPNTEAFF TGTGCCTGGCAGGGACGGCCTAACACTGAAGCTTTCTTT
. TRBJ2-7 TRBV7-2 . CASSSTDSYEQYF TGTGCCAGCAGCTCGACAGACTCCTACGAGCAGTACTTC
. TRBJ2-3 TRBV25-1 . CASSVLDTQYF TGTGCCAGCAGCGTTCTAGATACGCAGTATTTT
. TRBJ1-1 TRBV27 TRBD1 CASSTPGQGLATEAFF TGTGCCAGCAGTACACCGGGACAGGGTTTGGCCACTGAAGCTTTCTTT
few TRBJ2-6 TRBV6-4 . CASSDEGNSGANVLTF TGTGCCAGCAGTGACGAGGGAAACTCTGGGGCCAACGTCCTGACTTTC
. TRBJ2-5 TRBV2 . CASNGGYETQYF TGTGCCAGCAACGGAGGTTACGAGACCCAGTACTTC
. TRBJ2-2 TRBV29-1 TRBD2 CCVDAGGPGELFF TGCTGCGTTGATGCGGGGGGCCCCGGGGAGCTGTTTTTT
. TRBJ2-5 TRBV9 TRBD2 CASSVAGTRQETQYF TGTGCCAGCAGCGTAGCTGGGACTAGACAAGAGACCCAGTACTTC
. TRBJ1-1 TRBV18 . CASSHAGEGTEAFF TGTGCCAGCTCACACGCAGGGGAGGGCACTGAAGCTTTCTTT
. TRBJ2-7 TRBV2 TRBD2 CASSGGLAQEQYF TGTGCCAGCAGTGGAGGACTAGCTCAAGAGCAGTACTTC
. TRBJ1-1 TRBV3-1/TRBV3-2 . CASSSSGFTEAFF TGTGCCAGCAGCTCTTCAGGGTTCACTGAAGCTTTCTTT
. TRBJ1-1 TRBV11-2 . CASSSVTGYQEAFF TGTGCCAGCAGCTCCGTCACAGGCTATCAGGAAGCTTTCTTT
once TRBJ2-7 TRBV4-1 TRBD2 CASSQAFIPTSAAYEQYF TGCGCCAGCAGCCAGGCCTTCATCCCCACTAGCGCCGCCTACGAGCAGTACTTC
. TRBJ2-3 TRBV5-1 . CASSLGLTTDTQYF TGCGCCAGCAGCCTGGGTCTTACCACAGATACGCAGTATTTT
. TRBJ1-2 TRBV19 . CASSIRGPGAYGYTF TGTGCCAGTAGTATACGAGGGCCGGGGGCCTATGGCTACACCTTC
. TRBJ2-3 TRBV7-9 . CASSFIPVTDTQYF TGTGCCAGCAGCTTTATTCCGGTCACAGATACGCAGTATTTT
. TRBJ1-1 TRBV4-1 TRBD1 CASSHGQGETEAFF TGCGCCAGCAGCCACGGACAGGGTGAAACTGAAGCTTTCTTT
. TRBJ1-4 TRBV28 . CASSPRGPAGEKLFF TGTGCCAGCAGTCCCAGAGGGCCCGCCGGGGAAAAACTGTTTTTT
. TRBJ2-5 TRBV7-2 TRBD2 CASSRGGASETQYF TGTGCCAGCAGCCGCGGGGGGGCTTCGGAGACCCAGTACTTC
. TRBJ1-4 TRBV7-9 TRBD1 CASSLWIRQGSEKLFF TGTGCCAGCAGCCTCTGGATCAGACAGGGCAGTGAAAAACTGTTTTTT
. TRBJ2-3 TRBV5-1 TRBD2 CASSLGVAGGQADTQYF TGCGCCAGCAGCTTGGGGGTAGCGGGGGGGCAGGCAGATACGCAGTATTTT
. TRBJ1-1 TRBV27 TRBD1 CASSLARTGGTEAFF TGTGCCAGCAGTCTAGCCCGGACAGGGGGCACTGAAGCTTTCTTT
. TRBJ2-2 TRBV5-1 . CASSHLTENTGELFF TGCGCCAGCAGCCACTTGACAGAGAACACCGGGGAGCTGTTTTTT
. TRBJ1-4 TRBV6-5 . CASSSQGGGVEKLFF TGTGCCAGCAGTTCTCAGGGAGGCGGGGTTGAAAAACTGTTTTTT
. TRBJ1-1 TRBV19 TRBD1 CASTPLRPQGGNTEAFF TGTGCCAGTACCCCACTAAGACCTCAGGGGGGAAACACTGAAGCTTTCTTT
few TRBJ2-7 TRBV5-1 . CASSLAAGTFYEQYF TGCGCCAGCAGCTTGGCCGCGGGTACCTTTTACGAGCAGTACTTC
. TRBJ2-7 TRBV6-1 . CASSEAGLYEQYF TGTGCCAGCAGTGAAGCAGGGTTGTACGAGCAGTACTTC
. TRBJ2-7 TRBV29-1 . CSVEESLSSYEQYF TGCAGCGTTGAAGAGAGCCTAAGCTCCTACGAGCAGTACTTC
. TRBJ2-5 TRBV7-2 . CASSLLPGIQETQYF TGTGCCAGCAGCTTATTACCGGGAATCCAAGAGACCCAGTACTTC
. TRBJ2-5 TRBV20-1 . CSARRDPIQYF TGCAGTGCTAGGAGGGACCCGATCCAGTACTTC
. TRBJ2-2 TRBV18 . CASSPRGAGWTGELFF TGTGCCAGCTCACCTAGAGGGGCCGGATGGACCGGGGAGCTGTTTTTT
. TRBJ2-5 TRBV2 . CASSEKQRTFQETQYF TGTGCCAGCAGCGAAAAACAGCGCACCTTCCAAGAGACCCAGTACTTC
. TRBJ2-5 TRBV19 . CASSIVFMAGSSETQYF TGTGCCAGTAGTATAGTATTTATGGCGGGGAGTTCTGAGACCCAGTACTTC
. TRBJ2-3 TRBV6-5 TRBD1 CASSQQGALTDTQYF TGTGCCAGCAGTCAACAGGGGGCCCTCACAGATACGCAGTATTTT
. TRBJ2-1 TRBV4-1 TRBD2 CASSQQLTSGRANEQFF TGCGCCAGCAGCCAACAACTGACTAGCGGGAGAGCCAATGAGCAGTTCTTC
. TRBJ2-7 TRBV7-3 . CASSLSPVSSSYEQYF TGTGCCAGCAGCTTAAGTCCCGTCTCAAGCTCCTACGAGCAGTACTTC
. TRBJ2-5 TRBV2 TRBD2 CASSASGQQETQYF TGTGCCAGCAGTGCTAGCGGACAACAAGAGACCCAGTACTTC
. TRBJ2-1 TRBV4-3 TRBD2 CASSQQLAGVYNEQFF TGCGCCAGCAGCCAACAACTAGCGGGAGTCTACAATGAGCAGTTCTTC
. TRBJ1-2 TRBV12-3/TRBV12-4 . CASSLPSNYGYTF TGTGCCAGCAGTTTACCATCTAACTATGGCTACACCTTC